This T cell receptor beta chain was found in a study of T cell responses to AZD1222 COVID-19 vaccine. Study outcomes and limitations: White British ancestry dominated among donors, who included more females, and clonal diversity was possibly underestimated. Only six AZD1222 recipients tested seropositive at baseline. Spike was spanned by vaccine-associated CD4 TCRs, with dominance at 160-218 and 743-854.

Profiling relied on immunoSEQ multiplex PCR, and the TCRdb table lists in-frame clones only, not all of them. The table shows more than 100,000 clones, with approximately 88% occurring only once. The CDR3 extends over 14 amino acids. Trimming cost V 5 bases and J 0 bases, with 8 bases left between them. Germline-derived CDR1 and CDR2 are KGHSH and LQKENI. In regard to this clone: Its antigen is undetermined.

This receptor was obtained from an adult in good health. The gene calls are TRBV18 and TRBJ2-4; D is uncertain. The sequenced sample was peripheral blood, obtained on day 0 of AZD1222 vaccination. The CDR3 DNA sequence: TGTGCCAGCTCAGGAATGGAAGCCAAAAACATTCAGTACTTC. As protein: CASSGMEAKNIQYF.